The 14 T cell receptor beta chains given below trace back to one sample, sequenced in a study of T cells in Graves' hyperthyroidism and ophthalmopathy (dated by TCRdb to the late 2010s). The protocol used for the library was multiplex PCR. TCRdb lists the instrument as Illumina HiSeq 2000. The TCR beta CDR3 regions were amplified from the RNA transcripts. A first-round RT-PCR of the TCR CDR3 used the HTBI primer set with the Qiagen OneStep RT-PCR kit. TCRdb ran its own pipeline on the public reads, namely fastp trimming at Q25 and MiXCR clone calling, and kept in-frame beta chains. Under each unique CDR3 protein, matching rows form one entry showing the most common genes and DNA. Recorded for this sample are some 360,000 distinct CDR3 sequences; less than 20% of them occurred a single time. The leading ten clones occupy roughly a sixth of the sample. Material for sequencing was blood. Every receptor here comes from a middle-aged woman with Graves' ophthalmopathy.

This clonotype appeared many times. The chain recombines TRBV7-2 with TRBJ2-1; 7 bases agree with TRBD1. The CDR3 sequence is 14 residues long. The V and J ends lost 1 base and 9 bases, in that order; junction bases with no gene match: 6. CDR1 is SGHTA, CDR2 FQGNSA, per germline. In DNA form, the CDR3 reads TGTGCCAGCAGCTTAGAGATAGGGGACAGTGAGCAGTTCTTC. This encodes CASSLEIGDSEQFF. Full variable domain (rest looked up from reference TRBV7-2 and TRBJ2-1): GAGVSQSPSNKVTEKGKDVELRCDPISGHTALYWYRQSLGQGLEFLIYFQGNSAPDKSGLPSDRFSAERTGGSVSTLTIQRTQQEDSAVYLCASSLEIGDSEQFFGPGTRLTVL.

This clonotype was observed at least ten times. The chain combines TRBV18 with TRBJ2-5; tentative D call: TRBD1 (6 bases). CDR1 KGHSH and CDR2 LQKENI come from the germline V gene. The CDR3 has 12 residues. V dropped 4 bases and J dropped 5 bases, with 8 bases sitting between them. In nucleotides, the CDR3 is TGTGCCAGCTCACACAGGGACGAGACCCAGTACTTC. This translates into CASSHRDETQYF.

This clonotype was found many times. The chain's CDR3 is CATHTGRGWQETQYF. Here the CDR3 DNA reads TGTGCCACCCACACGGGCCGGGGTTGGCAAGAGACCCAGTACTTC. The chain couples TRBV15 to TRBJ2-5; TRBD2 is a possible D gene (5 bases). From germline, CDR1 is LNHNV and CDR2 YYDKDF (reference sequence). Trimming took off 8 bases at V and 2 bases at J, with 18 bases between the two ends. CDR3 length equals 15 residues.

There are many counts of this clonotype. CDR3 region: CSVEVPAGELFF. DNA for the CDR3: TGCAGCGTTGAAGTCCCAGCCGGGGAGCTGTTTTTT. This sequence joins TRBV29-1 and TRBJ2-2; D gene unclear. V lost 1 base and J lost 6, with 6 bases in between. The CDR3 length is 12 residues. Germline CDR1 SQVTM, CDR2 ANQGSEA.

This clonotype was counted at least ten times. The rearrangement links TRBV11-1 to TRBJ2-7; 8 bases map to TRBD1. The V gene end was trimmed by 8 bases and the J gene end by 1 base; junction bases not matched to a gene: 4. CDR3 size: 13 residues. In germline, CDR1 is SGHAT, CDR2 FQDESV (reference sequence). For the CDR3, the DNA is TGTGCCAGCGGCGACAGGGGATCCTACGAGCAGTACTTC. Protein: CASGDRGSYEQYF.

The CDR3 sequence is CASSFPPREPEQYF. CDR3 DNA: TGTGCCAGCAGTTTCCCCCCGCGGGAGCCCGAGCAGTACTTC. The chain joins TRBV7-2 to TRBJ2-7, with TRBD2 matching over 7 bases. V was pared by 6 bases and J by 6 bases, with 11 bases of the junction left unmatched. The CDR3 length is 14 residues. Germline V lookup: CDR1 SGHTA, CDR2 FQGNSA.

This clonotype was counted many times. The V gene is TRBV7-9, the J gene TRBJ1-2; D is unresolved. Trimming removed 3 bases at V and 2 bases at J, with 7 bases between. In germline, CDR1 is SEHNR, CDR2 FQNEAQ (reference sequence). There are 13 residues in the CDR3. In nucleotides, the CDR3 is TGTGCCAGCAGCTTGGAACTCAACTATGGCTACACCTTC. The encoded protein is CASSLELNYGYTF.

DNA of the CDR3: TGTGCCAGCAGCCTTAATAGGGGGCTAGAGACCCAGTACTTC. Its protein product is CASSLNRGLETQYF. The chain links TRBV7-2 to TRBJ2-5, with 7 nucleotides matching TRBD1. Germline CDR1 SGHTA, CDR2 FQGNSA. The CDR3 has 14 amino acids. The J segment lost 4 bases and the V segment lost 5 bases, leaving 7 bases of the junction unmatched.

This clonotype was detected ten times or more. This may be a read error, as it is one base from a much larger clone. The chain joins TRBV12-3 or TRBV12-4 to TRBJ1-3; 8 positions match TRBD1. The CDR3 has 15 amino acids. CDR3 protein: CASSNDRGTGNTICF. The CDR3 DNA sequence: TGTGCCAGCAGTAACGACAGGGGAACTGGAAACACCATATGTTTT.

The table lists this clonotype with many counts. DNA of the CDR3: TGTGCCACCAGCAGAGACCGGGGATGGCCCGGCTACAATGAGCAGTTCTTC. Its protein product is CATSRDRGWPGYNEQFF. The chain couples TRBV15 to TRBJ2-1, with a possible D match to TRBD2 (5 bases). Trimming stripped 0 bases from V and 3 bases from J, with 15 bases between. This CDR3 spans 17 amino acids. CDR1 is LNHNV, CDR2 YYDKDF, per germline (reference sequence). The variable domain in full, with the rest retrieved from reference TRBV15 and TRBJ2-1, is DAMVIQNPRYQVTQFGKPVTLSCSQTLNHNVMYWYQQKSSQAPKLLFHYYDKDFNNEADTPDNFQSRRPNTSFCFLDIRSPGLGDTAMYLCATSRDRGWPGYNEQFFGPGTRLTVL.

This clonotype was seen repeatedly, ten times or more. This sequence joins TRBV11-2 and TRBJ1-2; TRBD1 aligns across 10 bases. Germline CDR1 reads SGHAT; CDR2 reads FQNNGV. This CDR3 has 14 residues. V shed 8 bases and J 6 bases; nucleotides not matched to a gene: 9. The CDR3 sequence is CASSRKGTGDGYTF. The CDR3 nucleotides are TGTGCCAGCTCCAGGAAGGGGACAGGGGATGGCTACACCTTC. Full variable domain (missing parts from reference TRBV11-2 and TRBJ1-2): EAGVAQSPRYKIIEKRQSVAFWCNPISGHATLYWYQQILGQGPKLLIQFQNNGVVDDSQLPKDRFSAERLKGVDSTLKIQPAKLEDSAVYLCASSRKGTGDGYTFGSGTRLTVV.

This clonotype was picked up many times. The chain couples TRBV11-2 to TRBJ1-6; D might be TRBD1 (5 bases). The CDR3 sequence is 14 residues long. Trimming stripped 5 bases from V and 8 bases from J, with 13 bases between. From germline, CDR1 is SGHAT and CDR2 FQNNGV. CDR3 DNA sequence: TGTGCCAGCAGCACACGGGACGTTGATTCACCCCTCCACTTT. Protein: CASSTRDVDSPLHF.

This clonotype was counted ten times or more. The V gene is TRBV12-3 or TRBV12-4, the J gene TRBJ1-3; tentatively, D is TRBD1 (6 bases). CDR3 length equals 15 residues. V shed 6 bases and J shed 2 bases, with 14 bases lying between them. The CDR3 spells CASRMDSLAGNTIYF. CDR3 sequence (DNA): TGTGCCAGCAGAATGGACAGTCTCGCTGGAAACACCATATATTTT.

This clonotype occurred many times. This rearrangement joins TRBV4-1 to TRBJ2-7; no clear D. The CDR3 runs to 14 residues. V was trimmed by 0 bases and J by 0 bases, leaving 6 bases between them. Germline V lookup: CDR1 MGHRA, CDR2 YSYEKL. The CDR3 DNA follows: TGCGCCAGCAGCCAAGAAGACTCCTCCTACGAGCAGTACTTC. Amino acid sequence: CASSQEDSSYEQYF.